This T cell receptor (beta chain) was retrieved from a study of OX40 agonist ivuxolimab in advanced cancers. Clones were read by immunoSEQ multiplex PCR, and TCRdb kept only the in-frame ones, dropping some. The sample holds some 69,000 clones, around four fifths seen once. The CDR3 is made up of 13 amino acids. From germline, CDR1 is LNHDA and CDR2 SQIVND (reference sequence). The V and J ends lost 8 bases and 8 bases respectively, with 18 bases between them. The specimen was CD4+ or CD8+ T cells sorted from blood, collected in a trial of the OX40 agonist ivuxolimab. This TCR was recovered from an adult with an advanced solid tumor such as melanoma, head and neck, liver or kidney cancer. This chain joins TRBV19 and TRBJ1-2; D perhaps matches TRBD1 (5 bases). The chain's CDR3 is CASWEGLWEGYTF. Written as DNA, the CDR3 is TGTGCCAGTTGGGAGGGGCTATGGGAAGGCTACACCTTC.